These 27 T cell receptor beta chains originate from one sample sequenced in a study of cytomegalovirus exposure and HLA in healthy donors. The PCR used 60 Vbeta and 13 Jbeta primers. The method was immunoSEQ multiplex PCR; TCRdb's version includes in-frame clones alone and lacks a portion of them. Of approximately 140,000 clones in the sample, 73% were seen once. The sequenced sample consisted of PBMCs. The receptors shown here come from a woman aged 18-29 years in good health and CMV-seronegative.

In its sample, this clone was seen a few times. V is TRBV7-2 and J is TRBJ2-1, with 15 bases fitting TRBD2. CDR3 length equals 19 residues. CDR1 is SGHTA and CDR2 is FQGNSA in the germline V gene. V lost 4 bases, J lost 10 bases, and 17 bases stayed unmatched. The CDR3 nucleotides read TGTGCCAGCAGCTCCCGGACTAGCGGGGGGGTTTGGACCCCGGCCGAGCAGTTCTTC. This translates into CASSSRTSGGVWTPAEQFF. Using reference TRBV7-2 and TRBJ2-1 for the parts outside the CDR3, the full variable domain is GAGVSQSPSNKVTEKGKDVELRCDPISGHTALYWYRQSLGQGLEFLIYFQGNSAPDKSGLPSDRFSAERTGGSVSTLTIQRTQQEDSAVYLCASSSRTSGGVWTPAEQFFGPGTRLTVL.

In its sample, this clone was seen a few times. The CDR3 region has the DNA TGCGCCAGCAGCCCTGTTGGAAACCGGGACAGTTCCTACAATGAGCAGTTCTTC. Encoded protein: CASSPVGNRDSSYNEQFF. The chain is built from TRBV4-3 and TRBJ2-1; 7 nucleotides line up with TRBD1. CDR3 length: 18 residues. Germline trimming cut 4 bases from V and 1 base from J; bases unmatched to any gene: 13. CDR1 is LGHNA, CDR2 YSLEER, per germline.

The chain has TRBV15 and TRBJ2-7; tentative D call: TRBD1 (6 bases). Germline CDR1 LNHNV, CDR2 YYDKDF (reference sequence). V was clipped by 4 bases and J by 6 bases, with 16 bases between them. The CDR3 runs to 14 residues. DNA for the CDR3: TGTGCCACCAGCACGCCGACAGGTTCGGTCGAGCAGTACTTC. It specifies CATSTPTGSVEQYF.

The V call is TRBV5-1, the J call TRBJ1-4; 7 bases are shared with TRBD1. J gave up 6 bases and V 0 bases, and 2 bases lay outside the gene matches. Germline V gene lookup returns CDR1 SGHRS and CDR2 YFSETQ. CDR3 size: 14 residues. CDR3 nucleotides: TGCGCCAGCAGCTTGGGACAGGGAGATGAAAAACTGTTTTTT. It translates to CASSLGQGDEKLFF.

The V and J genes are TRBV19 and TRBJ1-5; D ambiguous. CDR3 length: 14 amino acids. Germline V gene sequence: CDR1 LNHDA, CDR2 SQIVND (reference sequence). Between the trimmed V and J ends, which lost 5 bases and 6 bases, there was a span of 14 bases. The CDR3 coding sequence is TGTGCCAGTAGTCGGAGGACTGTCGGTCAGCCCCAGCATTTT. This gives the protein CASSRRTVGQPQHF.

A few counts support this clone. The chain is built from TRBV5-6 and TRBJ1-3; TRBD1 agrees at 11 bases. The CDR3 sequence is 19 residues long. CDR1 is SGHDT and CDR2 is YYEEEE in the germline V gene. V shed 0 bases, J shed 0 bases, and the junction held 8 bases outside the gene matches. CDR3 sequence: CASSLGRTGGFHSGNTIYF. The DNA of the CDR3 is TGTGCCAGCAGCTTGGGGAGGACAGGGGGCTTCCACTCTGGAAACACCATATATTTT.

This chain links TRBV11-2 with TRBJ1-1; 7 bases fit TRBD1. Per germline, CDR1 SGHAT and CDR2 FQNNGV. Trimming took 4 bases from V and 2 from J; bases not matched to a gene: 10. CDR3 length equals 16 residues. CDR3 in DNA: TGTGCCAGCAGCTCGGACAGGAAGGTCAAAAACACTGAAGCTTTCTTT. This encodes CASSSDRKVKNTEAFF.

The chain combines TRBV6-1 with TRBJ1-6; 9 bases agree with TRBD1. V dropped 3 bases and J dropped 9; count of bases not matched to a gene: 6. The CDR3 is made up of 15 amino acids. Germline CDR1 is MNHNS and CDR2 is SASEGT. CDR3 in amino acids: CASSDRTGASSPLHF. DNA of the CDR3: TGTGCCAGCAGTGACCGGACAGGGGCGAGTTCACCCCTCCACTTT.

Only one count was recorded for this clone. The gene calls are TRBV4-2 and TRBJ1-5; TRBD1 aligns across 9 bases. Germline V lookup: CDR1 LGHNA, CDR2 YNFKEQ. Losses at the gene ends were 3 bases for V and 2 bases for J; bases not matched to a gene: 2. CDR3 size: 15 residues. The CDR3 protein is CASSQTGGGNQPQHF. In nucleotides, the CDR3 is TGTGCCAGCAGCCAGACAGGGGGAGGCAATCAGCCCCAGCATTTT.

The V and J genes are TRBV4-1 and TRBJ2-7, with 9 bases lining up with TRBD1. Germline trimming cut 2 bases from V and 2 bases from J; bases unmatched to any gene: 7. CDR3 size: 16 residues. Germline loops: CDR1 MGHRA, CDR2 YSYEKL. The CDR3 DNA sequence: TGCGCCAGCAGCCAAAAGGGGACAGGGCCCCCCTACGAGCAGTACTTC. This encodes CASSQKGTGPPYEQYF.

This clone was detected only a few times. The chain's CDR3 is CASSLAVRGGQETQYF. The CDR3 DNA reads TGTGCCAGCAGCTTGGCCGTAAGGGGGGGTCAAGAGACCCAGTACTTC. This rearrangement joins TRBV5-5 to TRBJ2-5; TRBD2 might be the D (7 bases). The CDR3 extends over 16 amino acids. CDR1 and CDR2 (germline): SGHKS, YYEKEE (reference sequence). V was pared by 0 bases and J by 2 bases, with 14 bases between.

This clone was observed at least ten times. J is TRBJ2-1 and V is TRBV28, with D possibly TRBD1 on 6 matching bases. This CDR3 is built from 12 residues. In germline, CDR1 is MDHEN, CDR2 SYDVKM. Trimming left V 6 bases short and J 10 bases short, with 13 bases between. CDR3 residues: CASSRGDREQFF. The CDR3 DNA follows: TGTGCCAGCAGCAGGGGCGATCGAGAGCAGTTCTTC. The whole variable domain, filled in from reference TRBV28 and TRBJ2-1, reads DVKVTQSSRYLVKRTGEKVFLECVQDMDHENMFWYRQDPGLGLRLIYFSYDVKMKEKGDIPEGYSVSREKKERFSLILESASTNQTSMYLCASSRGDREQFFGPGTRLTVL.

The chain couples TRBV6-5 to TRBJ1-6; D is unresolved. Germline V gene lookup returns CDR1 MNHEY and CDR2 SVGAGI. There are 15 residues in the CDR3. Deletions cut 2 bases from V and 5 bases from J, with 10 bases between. The DNA for the CDR3 is TGTGCCAGCAGTTACGCGGGTTGGGATAATTCACCCCTCCACTTT. Its translation is CASSYAGWDNSPLHF.

The sample holds a few counts of this clone. The chain carries TRBV2 and TRBJ2-2, with D perhaps TRBD2 (7 bases). The V gene lost 9 bases and the J gene lost 4 bases, with 15 bases spanning the gap. The CDR3 is 14 amino acids. Germline loops: CDR1 SNHLY, CDR2 FYNNEI. The CDR3 loop reads CASKREGGTGELFF. DNA of the CDR3: TGTGCCAGTAAGCGGGAAGGGGGCACCGGGGAGCTGTTTTTT.

This chain connects TRBV4-3 to TRBJ2-5, with 10 bases matching TRBD2. The CDR3 is 18 amino acids. The germline CDR1 and CDR2 sequences are LGHNA and YSLEER. V was clipped by 1 base and J by 2 bases; unmatched bases: 10. CDR3 DNA: TGCGCCAGCAGCCAAGTTTGGCTAGCGGGAGCCCCGCAAGAGACCCAGTACTTC. Protein: CASSQVWLAGAPQETQYF.

This rearrangement joins TRBV18 to TRBJ1-6; 8 bases are shared with TRBD1. The CDR3 has 15 residues. Germline CDR1 is KGHSH and CDR2 is LQKENI. Unmatched junction bases numbered 5, after V lost 3 bases and J lost 7 bases. CDR3 residues: CASSPPGTGNSPLHF. The CDR3 DNA reads TGTGCCAGCTCACCTCCCGGGACAGGAAATTCACCCCTCCACTTT.

The rearrangement uses TRBV4-1 and TRBJ2-7; 10 positions agree with TRBD1. CDR3 size: 18 residues. Unmatched junction bases numbered 10, after V lost 0 bases and J lost 2 bases. Germline CDR1 and CDR2: MGHRA and YSYEKL. In nucleotides, the CDR3 is TGCGCCAGCAGCCAAGATTCCCCGGGACAGGGGAGGGCCTACGAGCAGTACTTC. Residues: CASSQDSPGQGRAYEQYF.

This clone was counted a few times. J is TRBJ2-2 and V is TRBV19; D gene unclear. This CDR3 region has 14 residues. Trimming stripped 3 bases from V and 0 bases from J, with 5 bases between. Germline V lookup: CDR1 LNHDA, CDR2 SQIVND (reference sequence). Written as DNA, the CDR3 is TGTGCCAGTAGTATTATCCCGAACACCGGGGAGCTGTTTTTT. It is translated as CASSIIPNTGELFF.

CDR3 sequence (DNA): TGTGCCAGCAGCTTTACTAACGGGGCCCAGTACTTC. Translated, it gives CASSFTNGAQYF. The chain uses TRBV7-2 and TRBJ2-5; D possibly corresponds to TRBD2 (5 bases). This CDR3 has 12 residues. Germline-derived CDR1 and CDR2 are SGHTA and FQGNSA. Trimming shortened V by 3 bases and J by 9 bases, and 11 bases separated the two germline ends. Using reference TRBV7-2 and TRBJ2-5 for the parts outside the CDR3, the full variable domain is GAGVSQSPSNKVTEKGKDVELRCDPISGHTALYWYRQSLGQGLEFLIYFQGNSAPDKSGLPSDRFSAERTGGSVSTLTIQRTQQEDSAVYLCASSFTNGAQYFGPGTRLLVL.

This clone turned up a few times. This chain joins TRBV6-1 and TRBJ2-7; 7 bases fit TRBD1. The CDR3 extends over 13 amino acids. Unmatched junction bases numbered 8, after V lost 6 bases and J lost 6 bases. CDR1 and CDR2 (germline): MNHNS, SASEGT. The CDR3 bases are TGTGCCAGCAGCGAATCGGACAGGCGCGAGCAGTACTTC. This translates into CASSESDRREQYF.

The chain employs TRBV6-5 and TRBJ2-1; the D is unclear. Germline values: CDR1 MNHEY, CDR2 SVGAGI. The V gene lost 2 bases and the J gene lost 7 bases, with 9 bases spanning the gap. CDR3 length: 13 amino acids. The CDR3 DNA reads as TGTGCCAGCAGTTACGGCCAGGCAAATGAGCAGTTCTTC. Amino acid sequence: CASSYGQANEQFF.

The chain couples TRBV5-1 to TRBJ2-5; weak D call: TRBD2 (5 bases). The J call is uncertain, as TRBJ2-7 better fits the DNA end. This CDR3 region has 14 residues. Germline lookup yields CDR1 SGHRS and CDR2 YFSETQ. CDR3 sequence: CASSKEAYSYEQYF. DNA for the CDR3: TGCGCCAGCAGCAAGGAGGCGTACTCCTACGAGCAGTACTTC.

This sequence joins TRBV4-3 and TRBJ2-3; 8 bases match TRBD2. Germline loops: CDR1 LGHNA, CDR2 YSLEER. The CDR3 covers 16 residues. V shed 2 bases, J shed 6 bases, and the junction held 10 bases outside the gene matches. The CDR3 loop is CASSQQVSGGTDTQYF. The CDR3 DNA reads as TGCGCCAGCAGCCAACAAGTGAGCGGGGGAACTGATACGCAGTATTTT.

J is TRBJ2-2 and V is TRBV14; D call uncertain. Trimming left V 4 bases short and J 0 bases short, with 3 bases between. This CDR3 is built from 13 residues. Germline assignment: CDR1 SGHDN and CDR2 FVKESK. CDR3 in amino acids: CASSPSNTGELFF. The CDR3 DNA sequence: TGTGCCAGCAGCCCCTCGAACACCGGGGAGCTGTTTTTT.

The chain combines TRBV9 with TRBJ2-1, with 13 bases lining up with TRBD2. Germline CDR1 reads SGDLS; CDR2 reads YYNGEE. V lost 2 bases, J lost 7 bases, and 6 bases stayed unmatched. The CDR3 extends over 16 amino acids. In DNA, the CDR3 is TGTGCCAGCAGCGTGACCGGACTAGCGGGGGTAAATGAGCAGTTCTTC. This codes for CASSVTGLAGVNEQFF.

The V call is TRBV19, the J call TRBJ1-3, with 10 bases lining up with TRBD1. V gave up 4 bases and J gave up 0 bases; unmatched junction bases: 3. The CDR3 covers 16 residues. Germline CDR1 LNHDA, CDR2 SQIVND (reference sequence). The CDR3 reads CASSTWTGGSGNTIYF. As DNA, the CDR3 is TGTGCCAGTAGTACCTGGACAGGGGGCTCTGGAAACACCATATATTTT.

This chain links TRBV6-1 with TRBJ1-1, with D possibly matching TRBD1 (6 bases). V was shortened by 10 bases and J by 10 bases, with 10 bases between the two germline ends. The CDR3 runs to 9 residues. Germline V gene lookup returns CDR1 MNHNS and CDR2 SASEGT. The CDR3 loop reads CATRGAAFF. The CDR3 nucleotides read TGTGCCACCCGGGGGGCAGCTTTCTTT.